The 23 T cell receptor beta chains reported below all come from one sample, sequenced in a study of blood T cell repertoires in COVID-19 (dated by TCRdb to the early 2020s). Libraries were built with the immunoSEQ multiplex PCR assay. TCRdb provides this immuneACCESS table in a form limited to in-frame rearrangements. Some clones are lacking; in checked studies, under half of them reflect an unresolved V gene, and why the rest are absent is not known. Counted in this sample were some 200,000 clones; roughly 80% of them appeared once. Around 14% of the sample goes to the ten largest clones. The sequenced sample consisted of peripheral blood. These receptors were taken from a man in his thirties or forties with active or convalescent COVID-19.

The chain links TRBV4-1 to TRBJ2-3; 13 bases agree with TRBD2. Germline CDR1 reads MGHRA; CDR2 reads YSYEKL. V shed 6 bases and J 5 bases; nucleotides not matched to a gene: 11. The CDR3 has 17 amino acids. The CDR3 loop reads CASRQLAGGPFEDTQYF. CDR3 nucleotide sequence: TGCGCCAGCAGACAACTAGCGGGGGGGCCTTTCGAAGATACGCAGTATTTT.

The table lists this clone with a count of one. The genes are TRBV5-1 and TRBJ2-5, with TRBD2 identical over 8 bases. J lost 5 bases, V lost 1 base, and 4 bases had no gene match. Per the germline V gene, CDR1 is SGHRS and CDR2 is YFSETQ. The CDR3 is 14 residues long. CDR3 bases: TGCGCCAGCAGCTTGTCGGGGGGGGGCGAGACCCAGTACTTC. This sequence encodes CASSLSGGGETQYF.

The rearrangement joins TRBV6-2 or TRBV6-3 to TRBJ2-7, with 11 positions matching TRBD1. There are 15 residues in the CDR3. Germline V gene data show CDR1 as MNHEY and CDR2 as SVGEGT. J lost 4 bases, V lost 5 bases, and 7 bases had no gene match. The CDR3 region has the DNA TGTGCCAGCAGTCGCCTCGGACAGGGGGCGTACGAGCAGTACGTC. Translating gives CASSRLGQGAYEQYV.

The chain has TRBV7-9 and TRBJ2-6; 12 nucleotides agree with TRBD1. Germline assignment: CDR1 SEHNR and CDR2 FQNEAQ (reference sequence). The CDR3 contains 19 residues. V gave up 7 bases and J gave up 4 bases; unmatched junction bases: 14. This chain's CDR3 is CASTPGPGQGAFGANVLTF. The CDR3 DNA reads as TGTGCCAGCACCCCGGGGCCGGGACAGGGGGCTTTCGGGGCCAACGTCCTGACTTTC.

The chain employs TRBV5-6 and TRBJ1-2, with unresolved D. The V and J ends lost 0 bases and 5 bases respectively, with 5 bases between them. The CDR3 is 12 amino acids. CDR1 and CDR2 from the germline V gene are SGHDT and YYEEEE. DNA of the CDR3: TGTGCCAGCAGCTTGGCAGATTATGGCTACACCTTC. Encoded protein: CASSLADYGYTF. The full variable domain, with the rest looked up from reference TRBV5-6 and TRBJ1-2, is DAGVTQSPTHLIKTRGQQVTLRCSPKSGHDTVSWYQQALGQGPQFIFQYYEEEERQRGNFPDRFSGHQFPNYSSELNVNALLLGDSALYLCASSLADYGYTFGSGTRLTVV.

V is TRBV28 and J is TRBJ2-2, with 7 bases that match TRBD2. Germline values: CDR1 MDHEN, CDR2 SYDVKM. The CDR3 covers 16 residues. With 1 base clipped from V and 0 bases from J, the junction kept 2 bases outside the gene matches. The CDR3, as DNA: TGTGCCAGCAGTTTATTCCGGGGGGCGAACACCGGGGAGCTGTTTTTT. Translating gives CASSLFRGANTGELFF. Full variable domain (rest looked up from reference TRBV28 and TRBJ2-2): DVKVTQSSRYLVKRTGEKVFLECVQDMDHENMFWYRQDPGLGLRLIYFSYDVKMKEKGDIPEGYSVSREKKERFSLILESASTNQTSMYLCASSLFRGANTGELFFGEGSRLTVL.

Only one count was recorded for this clone. This chain links TRBV30 with TRBJ1-5; D unclear. The CDR3 runs to 13 residues. From germline, CDR1 is GTSNPN and CDR2 SVGIG (reference sequence). Trimming took 6 bases from V and 2 from J, leaving 11 bases between them. This CDR3 is CACGVGGNQPQHF. Written as DNA, the CDR3 is TGTGCCTGCGGTGTCGGTGGCAATCAGCCCCAGCATTTT.

The gene calls are TRBV5-1 and TRBJ1-2, with TRBD1 matching 9 bases. V lost 2 bases and J lost 1; bases outside the gene matches: 3. The germline V gene encodes CDR1 SGHRS and CDR2 YFSETQ. The CDR3 runs to 15 residues. The CDR3 DNA follows: TGCGCCAGCAGCTTTACAGGGGGCAATAACTATGGCTACACCTTC. This translates into CASSFTGGNNYGYTF.

The gene calls are TRBV6-5 and TRBJ1-6; TRBD1 agrees at 8 bases. V trimming: 5 bases; J trimming: 11 bases; junction bases outside the gene matches: 8. The germline V gene has CDR1 MNHEY and CDR2 SVGAGI. The CDR3 loop spans 14 amino acids. The CDR3 here is CASSKGQDVTPLHF. The CDR3, as DNA: TGTGCCAGCAGTAAGGGACAGGATGTAACACCCCTCCACTTT.

V is TRBV19 and J is TRBJ1-6, with TRBD1 matching 10 bases. Germline V gives CDR1 LNHDA, CDR2 SQIVND (reference sequence). The CDR3 covers 16 residues. V shed 5 bases, J shed 6 bases, and the junction held 7 bases outside the gene matches. The CDR3 region is CASSRSDRGLNSPLHF. CDR3 nucleotides: TGTGCCAGTAGTCGCTCAGACAGGGGGCTTAATTCACCCCTCCACTTT.

The chain is built from TRBV6-4 and TRBJ2-1; 10 bases are shared with TRBD1. The junction had 6 bases not matched to a gene; V was cut back by 6 bases and J by 10 bases. There are 13 residues in the CDR3. Germline lookup yields CDR1 MRHNA and CDR2 SNTAGT. CDR3 protein: CASSRDRGWEQFF. The DNA for the CDR3 is TGTGCCAGCAGCCGGGACAGGGGATGGGAGCAGTTCTTC.

This clone was counted a single time. V gene TRBV6-4 combines with J gene TRBJ2-1; perhaps TRBD2 as D (6 bases). This CDR3 comprises 14 residues. Trimming took off 0 bases at V and 9 bases at J, with 12 bases between the two ends. Germline V gene sequence: CDR1 MRHNA, CDR2 SNTAGT. For the CDR3, the DNA is TGTGCCAGCAGTGACTCGACTAGTTTAAGTGAGCAGTTCTTC. As protein: CASSDSTSLSEQFF.

The chain links TRBV7-6 to TRBJ2-5; 7 bases align to TRBD1. Germline CDR1 reads SGHVS; CDR2 reads FNYEAQ. V lost 5 bases and J lost 1; bases outside the gene matches: 7. This CDR3 has 15 residues. CDR3 nucleotides: TGTGCCAGCAGCGCCGTCGAGGGGGCCCAAGAGACCCAGTACTTC. It encodes CASSAVEGAQETQYF.

The rearrangement uses TRBV4-1 and TRBJ1-1; D may be TRBD1 (5 bases). The CDR3 has 15 amino acids. V was shortened by 0 bases and J by 5 bases, with 13 bases between the two germline ends. The germline V gene encodes CDR1 MGHRA and CDR2 YSYEKL. The CDR3 protein is CASSQDRAGRTEAFF. DNA of the CDR3: TGCGCCAGCAGCCAAGATCGGGCAGGGCGGACTGAAGCTTTCTTT.

This clone was seen a handful of times. The chain joins TRBV10-2 to TRBJ1-2, with D tentatively TRBD1 (5 bases). The germline V gene has CDR1 WSHSY and CDR2 SAAADI. The CDR3 length is 14 residues. Trimming cost V 2 bases and J 8 bases, with 15 bases left between them. The CDR3 DNA sequence: TGCGCCAGCAGTGAGACCGGGGGTTGGGAAGGCTACACCTTC. It is translated as CASSETGGWEGYTF.

V is TRBV24-1 and J is TRBJ2-1, with TRBD1 as a possible D gene (6 bases). The V gene lost 5 bases and the J gene lost 7 bases, with 8 bases spanning the gap. This CDR3 is built from 12 residues. CDR1 and CDR2 (germline): KGHDR, SFDVKD. Here the CDR3 DNA reads TGTGCCACCAGTGGGACAGCGAATGAGCAGTTCTTC. This translates into CATSGTANEQFF.

This clone showed up just a few times. The gene calls are TRBV5-1 and TRBJ1-2; TRBD1 aligns across 8 bases. J lost 6 bases, V lost 3 bases, and 7 bases had no gene match. The germline V gene encodes CDR1 SGHRS and CDR2 YFSETQ. The CDR3 runs 14 residues. The CDR3 loop reads CASSSSTGEDGYTF. The CDR3 coding sequence is TGCGCCAGCAGCTCCTCGACAGGGGAGGATGGCTACACCTTC.

This chain links TRBV5-5 with TRBJ2-7, with TRBD1 matching 10 bases. V trimming: 2 bases; J trimming: 4 bases; junction bases outside the gene matches: 9. The CDR3 loop spans 16 amino acids. Per the germline V gene, CDR1 is SGHKS and CDR2 is YYEKEE (reference sequence). The CDR3 here is CASSLRTGGNPYEQYV. The CDR3 DNA sequence: TGTGCCAGCAGCTTACGGACAGGGGGAAATCCGTACGAGCAGTACGTC.

The V and J genes are TRBV28 and TRBJ1-1; TRBD1 aligns across 7 bases. The CDR3 is 15 residues long. CDR1 and CDR2 from the germline V gene are MDHEN and SYDVKM. V lost 7 bases, J lost 7 bases, and 15 bases stayed unmatched. The CDR3 loop is CASTIHWRQGNEAFF. CDR3 in DNA: TGTGCCAGCACCATTCATTGGAGACAGGGTAATGAAGCTTTCTTT. Complete variable domain (other parts from reference TRBV28 and TRBJ1-1): DVKVTQSSRYLVKRTGEKVFLECVQDMDHENMFWYRQDPGLGLRLIYFSYDVKMKEKGDIPEGYSVSREKKERFSLILESASTNQTSMYLCASTIHWRQGNEAFFGQGTRLTVV.

This chain links TRBV7-6 with TRBJ2-5; 13 nucleotides align to TRBD2. The CDR3 length is 16 residues. Trimming took 1 base from V and 5 from J; bases not matched to a gene: 4. Per the germline V gene, CDR1 is SGHVS and CDR2 is FNYEAQ. This CDR3 is CASSLGTSGSRETQYF. CDR3 nucleotide sequence: TGTGCCAGCAGCTTAGGGACTAGCGGGAGTCGGGAGACCCAGTACTTC.

This clone occurred once. The CDR3: CASNHRKNGYTF. The CDR3 DNA reads TGTGCCAGCAACCACAGAAAAAATGGCTACACCTTC. This sequence joins TRBV12-3 or TRBV12-4 and TRBJ1-2; D gene uncertain. Trimming took off 7 bases at V and 6 bases at J, with 12 bases between the two ends. There are 12 residues in the CDR3.

The genes are TRBV24-1 and TRBJ2-1; D unclear. Germline CDR1 and CDR2: KGHDR and SFDVKD. V was pared by 2 bases and J by 6 bases, with 4 bases between. CDR3 length equals 12 residues. The CDR3, as DNA: TGTGCCACCAGTGATTGGAGCAATGAGCAGTTCTTC. Amino acid sequence: CATSDWSNEQFF.

The CDR3 DNA sequence: TGTGCCAGCAGCGCCGGTGCGGGGACTAGCGGAGATACGCAGTATTTT. Encoded protein: CASSAGAGTSGDTQYF. The chain couples TRBV7-3 to TRBJ2-3, with TRBD2 identical over 11 bases. Germline V gives CDR1 SGHTA, CDR2 FQGTGA. The ends lost 5 bases at V and 5 bases at J; junction bases unmatched: 9. The CDR3 spans 16 residues.